This entry concerns a single TCR beta chain. Its antigen is as yet unknown. This entry belongs to a study of cytomegalovirus exposure and HLA in healthy donors. Study-wide points: For most TCR beta V segments, an earlier analysis put the productive rate at about 87% or about 30% of the time.

Primers for the PCR totalled 60 Vbeta and 13 Jbeta. Assay used: immunoSEQ multiplex PCR; TCRdb lists only in-frame clones, some missing. The sample lists some 200,000 clones; approximately 78% were seen once. The clonotype originates from a woman between 45 and 65 years old in good health and CMV-seropositive. The specimen sequenced was PBMCs.

For the CDR3, the DNA is TGTGCCAGCAGCGCCCATCGGAATGAGCAGTTCTTC. Translation gives CASSAHRNEQFF. The genes are TRBV11-2 and TRBJ2-1; no clear D gene. Trimming left V 5 bases short and J 7 bases short, with 9 bases between. CDR1 SGHAT and CDR2 FQNNGV come from the germline V gene. This CDR3 region has 12 residues.